This T cell receptor (beta chain) originates from a study of shared clonotypes between healthy human individuals. The protocol was immunoSEQ multiplex PCR, while the TCRdb copy is restricted to in-frame clones and leaves out a portion. The data hold hundreds of thousands of clones, with around four fifths observed a single time. The CDR3 contains 16 residues. J gave up 3 bases and V 5 bases, and 5 bases lay outside the gene matches. Germline CDR1 reads LNHDA; CDR2 reads SQIVND (reference sequence). This rearrangement joins TRBV19 to TRBJ2-6; 9 bases are a match to TRBD1. The sample comprised memory CD4+ T cells sorted from blood. Subset: CD45RA-negative fraction. This receptor was taken from a woman aged 30 to 39 in good health. CDR3: CASSSTGGGGANVLTF. The CDR3 coding sequence is TGTGCCAGTAGTTCCACAGGGGGCGGTGGGGCCAACGTCCTGACTTTC.